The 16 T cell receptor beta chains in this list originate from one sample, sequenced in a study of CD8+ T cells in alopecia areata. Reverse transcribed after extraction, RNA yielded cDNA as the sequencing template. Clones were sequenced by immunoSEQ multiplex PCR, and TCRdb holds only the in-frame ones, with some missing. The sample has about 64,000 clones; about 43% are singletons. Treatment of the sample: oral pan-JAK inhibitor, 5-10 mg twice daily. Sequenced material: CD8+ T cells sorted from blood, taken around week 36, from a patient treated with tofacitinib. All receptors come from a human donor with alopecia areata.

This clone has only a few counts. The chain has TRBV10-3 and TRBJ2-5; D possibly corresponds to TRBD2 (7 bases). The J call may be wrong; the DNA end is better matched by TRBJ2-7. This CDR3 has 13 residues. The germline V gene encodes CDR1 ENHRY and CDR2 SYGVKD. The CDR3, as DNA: TGTGCCATCAAGGGGGGGATCTCCTACGAGCAGTACTTC. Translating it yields CAIKGGISYEQYF.

CDR3 nucleotide sequence: TGTGCTGTTAGTTTCGGGAATGAGCAGTTCTTC. The encoded protein is CAVSFGNEQFF. The V gene is TRBV6-6, the J gene TRBJ2-1; D call uncertain. This CDR3 contains 11 residues. Germline CDR1 and CDR2: MNHNY and SVGAGI (reference sequence).

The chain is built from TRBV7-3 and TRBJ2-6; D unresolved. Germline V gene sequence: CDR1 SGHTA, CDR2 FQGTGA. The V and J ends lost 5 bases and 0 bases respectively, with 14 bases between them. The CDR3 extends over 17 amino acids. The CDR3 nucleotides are TGTGCCAGCAGCCAAAACCAGGTTCTCTCTGGGGCCAACGTCCTGACTTTC. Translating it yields CASSQNQVLSGANVLTF.

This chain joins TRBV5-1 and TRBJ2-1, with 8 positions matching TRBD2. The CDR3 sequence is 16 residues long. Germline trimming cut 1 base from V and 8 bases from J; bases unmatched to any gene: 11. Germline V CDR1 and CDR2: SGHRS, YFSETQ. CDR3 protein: CASSLRAGGLLDEQFF. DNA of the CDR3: TGCGCCAGCAGCTTGAGGGCGGGAGGCCTTTTGGATGAGCAGTTCTTC.

The CDR3 DNA sequence: TGTGCCAGCAGCACCTCGGGGGAGCAGTTCTTC. Its translation is CASSTSGEQFF. V is TRBV7-6 and J is TRBJ2-1, with D tentatively TRBD2 (5 bases). Trimming left V 5 bases short and J 10 bases short, with 9 bases between. CDR1 SGHVS and CDR2 FNYEAQ come from the germline V gene. This CDR3 has 11 residues.

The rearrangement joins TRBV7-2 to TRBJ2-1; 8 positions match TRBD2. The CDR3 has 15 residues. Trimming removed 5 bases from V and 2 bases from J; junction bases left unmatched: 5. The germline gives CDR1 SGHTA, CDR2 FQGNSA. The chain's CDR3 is CASSQSGGTYNEQFF. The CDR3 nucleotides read TGTGCCAGCAGCCAGAGCGGGGGAACCTACAATGAGCAGTTCTTC.

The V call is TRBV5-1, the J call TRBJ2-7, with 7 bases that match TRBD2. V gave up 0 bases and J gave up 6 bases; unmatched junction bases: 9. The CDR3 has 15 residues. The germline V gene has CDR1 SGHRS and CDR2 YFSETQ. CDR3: CASSLVTGPGGEQYF. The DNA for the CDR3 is TGCGCCAGCAGCTTGGTTACAGGCCCGGGGGGCGAGCAGTACTTC.

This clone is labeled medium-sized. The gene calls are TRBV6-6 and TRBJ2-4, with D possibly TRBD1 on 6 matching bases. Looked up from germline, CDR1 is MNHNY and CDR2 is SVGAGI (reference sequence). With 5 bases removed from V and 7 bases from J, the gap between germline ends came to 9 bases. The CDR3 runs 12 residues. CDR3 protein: CASSPGANIQYF. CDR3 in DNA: TGTGCCAGCAGTCCAGGGGCGAACATTCAGTACTTC.

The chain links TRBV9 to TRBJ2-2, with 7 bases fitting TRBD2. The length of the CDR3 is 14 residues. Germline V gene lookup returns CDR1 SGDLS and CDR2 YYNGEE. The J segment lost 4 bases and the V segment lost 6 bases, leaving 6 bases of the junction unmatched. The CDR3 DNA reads TGTGCCAGCACGGGGGGAAGAGGCACCGGGGAGCTGTTTTTT. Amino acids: CASTGGRGTGELFF. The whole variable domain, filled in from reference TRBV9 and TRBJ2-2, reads DSGVTQTPKHLITATGQRVTLRCSPRSGDLSVYWYQQSLDQGLQFLIQYYNGEERAKGNILERFSAQQFPDLHSELNLSSLELGDSALYFCASTGGRGTGELFFGEGSRLTVL.

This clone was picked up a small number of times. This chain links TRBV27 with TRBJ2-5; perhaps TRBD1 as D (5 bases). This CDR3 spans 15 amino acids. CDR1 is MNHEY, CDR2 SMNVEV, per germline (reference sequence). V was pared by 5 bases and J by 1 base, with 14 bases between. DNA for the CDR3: TGTGCCAGCAGTCAGGACAACCTAGGCCAAGAGACCCAGTACTTC. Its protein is CASSQDNLGQETQYF.

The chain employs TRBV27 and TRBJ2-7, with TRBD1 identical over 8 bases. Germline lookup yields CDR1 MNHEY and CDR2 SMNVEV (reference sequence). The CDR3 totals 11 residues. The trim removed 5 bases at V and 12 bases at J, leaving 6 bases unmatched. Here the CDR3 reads CASSLGQGLYF. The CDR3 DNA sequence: TGTGCCAGCAGTCTAGGACAGGGCCTGTACTTC.

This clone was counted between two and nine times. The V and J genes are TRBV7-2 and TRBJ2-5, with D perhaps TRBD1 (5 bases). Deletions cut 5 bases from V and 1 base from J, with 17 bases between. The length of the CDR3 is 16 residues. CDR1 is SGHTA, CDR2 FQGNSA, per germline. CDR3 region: CASSPSPQDSQETQYF. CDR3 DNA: TGTGCCAGCAGCCCCTCTCCCCAAGACAGCCAAGAGACCCAGTACTTC.

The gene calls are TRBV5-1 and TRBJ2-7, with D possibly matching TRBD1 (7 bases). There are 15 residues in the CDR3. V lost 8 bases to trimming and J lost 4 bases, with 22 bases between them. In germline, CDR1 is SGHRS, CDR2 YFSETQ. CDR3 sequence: CASKRQGGPVYEQYF. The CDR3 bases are TGCGCCAGTAAAAGACAGGGAGGCCCTGTTTACGAGCAGTACTTC.

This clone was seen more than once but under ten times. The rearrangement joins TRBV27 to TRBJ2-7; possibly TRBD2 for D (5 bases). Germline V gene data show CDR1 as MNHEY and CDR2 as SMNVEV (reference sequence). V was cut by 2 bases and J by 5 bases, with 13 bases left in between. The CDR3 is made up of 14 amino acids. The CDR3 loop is CASSLRVGAHEQYF. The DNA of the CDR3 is TGTGCCAGCAGTTTACGGGTGGGAGCCCACGAGCAGTACTTC.

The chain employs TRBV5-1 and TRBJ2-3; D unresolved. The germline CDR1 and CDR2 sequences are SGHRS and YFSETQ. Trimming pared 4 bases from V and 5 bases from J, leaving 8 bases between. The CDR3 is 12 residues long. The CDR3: CASSRNGDTQYF. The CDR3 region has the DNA TGCGCCAGCAGCCGTAACGGAGATACGCAGTATTTT.

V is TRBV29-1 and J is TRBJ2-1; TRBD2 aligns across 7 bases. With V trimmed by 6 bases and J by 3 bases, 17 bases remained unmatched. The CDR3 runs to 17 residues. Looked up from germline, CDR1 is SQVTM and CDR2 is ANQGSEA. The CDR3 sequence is CSVRGVSSGVLYNEQFF. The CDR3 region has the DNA TGCAGCGTCCGGGGGGTCTCTAGCGGAGTCCTCTACAATGAGCAGTTCTTC.